Listed below are T cell receptor beta chains from one sample, sequenced in a study of technical replicates of blood from a handful of donors. Sequenced by immunoSEQ multiplex PCR; TCRdb stores in-frame clones only, minus some. The sample records about 82,000 clones, over 90% being singletons. Material: T cells isolated from PBMCs. The receptor source for this set is a human donor in good health. CDR3s include the opening cysteine and the closing phenylalanine or tryptophan. Each record gives: V gene, J gene, D gene, clone size, CDR3 protein, CDR3 DNA. A D gene is named only where the DNA matches it firmly. Not every row has a clone size; where given, it reads once, few, many or a size class.

TRBV27,TRBJ2-1,.,.,CASSSSSYNEQFF,TGTGCCAGCAGTTCCAGCTCCTACAATGAGCAGTTCTTC
TRBV6-6,TRBJ1-2,.,.,CASSYRGGEGYTF,TGTGCCAGCAGTTACCGGGGAGGGGAAGGCTACACCTTC
TRBV7-9,TRBJ2-7,.,.,CASSLGGELYEQYF,TGTGCCAGCAGCTTAGGAGGAGAACTCTACGAGCAGTACTTC
TRBV2,TRBJ1-3,.,.,CASKHNRDPSGNTIYF,TGTGCCAGTAAACATAACAGGGACCCCTCTGGAAACACCATATATTTT
TRBV19,TRBJ2-1,TRBD2,once,CASSRQRDDNEQFF,TGTGCCAGTAGTCGCCAGCGGGACGACAATGAGCAGTTCTTC
TRBV14,TRBJ2-5,.,.,CASSNVYQETQYF,TGTGCCAGCAGTAATGTGTACCAAGAGACCCAGTACTTC
TRBV30,TRBJ2-5,.,.,CASTLTDSIEYF,TGTGCCTCTACCCTGACAGACTCAATAGAGTACTTC
TRBV2,TRBJ1-2,.,.,CASMGPGQAYGYTF,TGTGCCAGCATGGGGCCCGGACAAGCCTATGGCTACACCTTC
TRBV7-7,TRBJ2-2,.,.,CASSEDTNTGELFF,TGTGCTAGCAGCGAAGACACGAACACCGGGGAGCTGTTTTTT
TRBV19,TRBJ1-1,.,.,CASSALLSLLNTEAFF,TGTGCCAGTAGTGCCCTATTATCGCTTTTGAACACTGAAGCTTTCTTT
TRBV14,TRBJ1-1,.,few,CASSPLWNTEAFF,TGTGCCAGCAGCCCTTTGTGGAACACTGAAGCTTTCTTT
TRBV7-3,TRBJ2-1,TRBD2,.,CASSTYLAGAHNEQFF,TGTGCCAGCAGCACATACTTAGCGGGAGCTCACAATGAGCAGTTCTTC
TRBV9,TRBJ1-2,TRBD1,.,CASSVALDRAHGYTF,TGTGCCAGCAGCGTAGCTTTAGACAGGGCACATGGCTACACCTTC
TRBV2,TRBJ2-5,.,.,CASSENPGQETQYF,TGTGCCAGCAGTGAAAATCCAGGCCAAGAGACCCAGTACTTC
TRBV7-2,TRBJ2-1,TRBD2,.,CASSFGGGRSYNEQFF,TGTGCCAGCAGCTTCGGGGGGGGTCGGTCCTACAATGAGCAGTTCTTC
TRBV4-1,TRBJ2-7,TRBD2,.,CASSQRESYEQYF,TGCGCCAGCAGCCAGCGGGAGTCTTACGAGCAGTACTTC
TRBV20-1,TRBJ1-2,.,.,CSGEGYTF,TGCAGTGGGGAGGGCTACACCTTC
TRBV13,TRBJ2-7,TRBD2,.,CASSTPPGTRNYEQYF,TGTGCCAGCAGCACGCCGCCCGGGACTAGAAACTACGAGCAGTACTTC
TRBV27,TRBJ2-1,TRBD2,.,CASSQGTSGIEQFF,TGTGCCAGCAGTCAAGGGACTAGCGGGATAGAGCAGTTCTTC
TRBV29-1,TRBJ2-5,TRBD2,once,CSVALAGVWETQYF,TGCAGCGTTGCTCTAGCGGGAGTTTGGGAGACCCAGTACTTC
TRBV18,TRBJ1-2,.,few,CASSPADVTAFYGYTF,TGTGCCAGCTCACCCGCGGATGTGACGGCGTTCTATGGCTACACCTTC
TRBV27,TRBJ1-5,TRBD1,.,CASSLKGTGTKQPQHF,TGTGCCAGCAGTTTAAAGGGGACAGGGACTAAGCAGCCCCAGCATTTT
TRBV27,TRBJ2-7,.,.,CASSFSGYEQYF,TGTGCCAGCAGTTTTTCGGGATACGAGCAGTACTTC
TRBV28,TRBJ1-2,.,.,CASRLVLGFDYGYTF,TGTGCCAGCAGACTAGTCCTAGGGTTTGATTATGGCTACACCTTC
TRBV6-5,TRBJ1-1,.,.,CASTRNTEAFF,TGTGCCAGCACTCGGAACACTGAAGCTTTCTTT
TRBV6-5,TRBJ2-3,.,.,CASSYEGRPDTQYF,TGTGCCAGCAGTTATGAAGGGAGGCCAGATACGCAGTATTTT
TRBV7-2,TRBJ2-7,TRBD1,.,CASSLAGQGGLDEQYF,TGTGCCAGCAGCTTAGCGGGACAGGGGGGGTTGGACGAGCAGTACTTC
TRBV28,TRBJ1-1,.,.,CASSLRAGAGSATEAFF,TGTGCCAGCAGTTTACGCGCGGGGGCGGGGAGCGCAACTGAAGCTTTCTTT
TRBV10-3,TRBJ2-7,TRBD2,.,CAIRGTSGDSYEQYF,TGTGCCATCAGAGGGACTAGCGGGGACTCCTACGAGCAGTACTTC
TRBV7-9,TRBJ2-4,TRBD2,.,CASSLGGEGPKNIQYF,TGTGCCAGCAGCTTAGGGGGGGAGGGACCCAAAAACATTCAGTACTTC
TRBV19,TRBJ2-7,TRBD2,.,CASSGAGGPGEQYF,TGTGCCAGTAGTGGAGCGGGAGGGCCTGGCGAGCAGTACTTC
TRBV7-8,TRBJ2-3,.,.,CASSPQGSTDTQYF,TGTGCCAGCAGCCCTCAGGGGAGCACAGATACGCAGTATTTT
TRBV15,TRBJ1-4,.,.,CATSRVVSSNEKLFF,TGTGCCACCAGCAGAGTCGTATCCTCTAATGAAAAACTGTTTTTT
TRBV7-8,TRBJ2-1,.,.,CASSVREGVLGEQFF,TGTGCCAGCAGCGTCAGAGAGGGAGTATTGGGTGAGCAGTTCTTC
TRBV4-3,TRBJ2-7,.,.,CASSQDSRGEQYF,TGCGCCAGCAGCCAGGATTCCCGAGGCGAGCAGTACTTC
TRBV13,TRBJ2-2,.,.,CASSLLGGRTGELFF,TGTGCCAGCAGCTTACTAGGGGGAAGAACCGGGGAGCTGTTTTTT
TRBV27,TRBJ2-5,.,.,CASSLSFTAQETQYF,TGTGCCAGCAGTTTATCCTTCACAGCCCAAGAGACCCAGTACTTC
TRBV18,TRBJ1-5,.,.,CASSPPSSEPQHF,TGTGCCAGCTCACCCCCCTCGTCGGAGCCCCAGCATTTT
TRBV9,TRBJ2-3,.,.,CASSVVGLGAVSTDTQYF,TGTGCCAGCAGCGTAGTAGGATTGGGGGCAGTCTCAACAGATACGCAGTATTTT
TRBV2,TRBJ2-2,.,.,CASGFLEGRPGELFF,TGTGCCAGCGGATTCTTGGAGGGGCGCCCCGGGGAGCTGTTTTTT
TRBV5-4,TRBJ2-7,.,once,CASSLKGIVYEQYF,TGTGCCAGCAGCTTGAAGGGGATAGTCTACGAGCAGTACTTC
TRBV7-9,TRBJ1-1,.,.,CASSSEIGGAFF,TGTGCCAGCAGCTCCGAAATCGGGGGAGCTTTCTTT
TRBV5-1,TRBJ2-1,TRBD2,.,CASSLLAGGNEQFF,TGCGCCAGCAGTTTACTAGCGGGAGGAAATGAGCAGTTCTTC
TRBV6-5,TRBJ2-3,.,once,CASSRSLGDTQYF,TGTGCCAGCAGCCGCTCCCTCGGGGATACGCAGTATTTT
TRBV5-1,TRBJ1-2,.,.,CASSLGPGEGYTF,TGCGCCAGCAGCTTGGGTCCAGGGGAGGGCTACACCTTC
TRBV6-1,TRBJ1-2,.,.,CASSEVVGEEGYTF,TGTGCCAGCAGTGAAGTGGTAGGGGAGGAAGGCTACACCTTC
TRBV4-1,TRBJ1-5,.,.,CASSQAYNQPQHF,TGCGCCAGCAGCCAAGCCTACAATCAGCCCCAGCATTTT
TRBV19,TRBJ1-1,TRBD1,once,CASSIQGATEAFF,TGTGCCAGTAGTATTCAGGGGGCCACTGAAGCTTTCTTT
TRBV5-4,TRBJ1-2,.,.,CASSLQGIGGYTF,TGTGCCAGCAGCTTGCAGGGGATAGGGGGCTACACCTTC
TRBV27,TRBJ1-2,TRBD1,.,CASSNDRGGGYTF,TGTGCCAGCAGTAACGACAGGGGAGGAGGCTACACCTTC
TRBV9,TRBJ2-7,TRBD2,.,CASSPFSGSPYEQYF,TGTGCCAGCAGCCCTTTTAGCGGGAGCCCCTACGAGCAGTACTTC